This T cell receptor beta chain is from a study of Ad26.COV2.S vaccination and SARS-CoV-2 variants. Germline loops: CDR1 SGHRS, CDR2 YFSETQ. The CDR3 is 14 residues long. V was pared by 4 bases and J by 2 bases, with 12 bases between. Described treatment: about 20 received Ad26.COV2.S at low or high dose, single or two shots; several received placebo; per-sample allocation not given. At day 63 after the first vaccine or placebo injection, samples were drawn. Repertoires were generated with immunoSEQ multiplex PCR, while TCRdb's copy carries only in-frame clones and drops some. In the table there are around 320,000 clones, roughly 84% of which are singletons.

The chain couples TRBV5-1 to TRBJ1-1; D is possibly TRBD1 (5 bases). The sequencing used peripheral blood, collected in a trial of Ad26.COV2.S vaccine versus placebo. This TCR came from a person between 18 and 65 years old who received the Ad26.COV2.S COVID-19 vaccine or a placebo. The CDR3 sequence is CASSPEGVNTEAFF. The CDR3 nucleotides are TGCGCCAGCAGCCCGGAAGGGGTAAACACTGAAGCTTTCTTT.